The 29 T cell receptor beta chains in this list originate from one sample, sequenced in a study of blood T cell repertoires in COVID-19. Profiled with immunoSEQ multiplex PCR; TCRdb holds only in-frame clones, not every one. The top ten hold 7% to 10% of the sample, which has over 400,000 clones, approximately 86% seen once. The source material was PBMCs or T cells enriched from blood (not recorded which). The receptors stem from a woman aged 55-69 years who had recovered from COVID-19.

J is TRBJ2-2 and V is TRBV9; the match to TRBD1 covers 9 bases. The CDR3 has 14 amino acids. Germline-derived CDR1 and CDR2 are SGDLS and YYNGEE. With 7 bases clipped from V and 2 bases from J, the junction kept 3 bases outside the gene matches. Written as DNA, the CDR3 is TGTGCCAGCGGGGACAGGGCCAACACCGGGGAGCTGTTTTTT. Amino acids: CASGDRANTGELFF.

This clone was recorded once. V usage is TRBV7-2 and J usage is TRBJ2-5, with 11 bases lining up with TRBD2. The germline V gene has CDR1 SGHTA and CDR2 FQGNSA. J gave up 1 base and V 5 bases, and 3 bases lay outside the gene matches. The CDR3 is 15 residues long. The CDR3 spells CASSTGTSGQETQYF. CDR3 in DNA: TGTGCCAGCAGCACCGGGACTAGCGGCCAAGAGACCCAGTACTTC.

The chain uses TRBV19 and TRBJ1-6; 9 bases fit TRBD1. The CDR3 length is 16 residues. Germline V CDR1 and CDR2: LNHDA, SQIVND (reference sequence). Germline trimming cut 7 bases from V and 9 bases from J; bases unmatched to any gene: 13. CDR3 nucleotides: TGTGCCAGTACCCTCACAGGGGGCGGCGTCGGTTCACCCCTCCACTTT. It translates to CASTLTGGGVGSPLHF. Full variable domain (missing parts from reference TRBV19 and TRBJ1-6): DGGITQSPKYLFRKEGQNVTLSCEQNLNHDAMYWYRQDPGQGLRLIYYSQIVNDFQKGDIAEGYSVSREKKESFPLTVTSAQKNPTAFYLCASTLTGGGVGSPLHFGNGTRLTVT.

This clone occurred a few times. The V and J genes are TRBV2 and TRBJ2-7, with 7 bases matching TRBD1. CDR3 length equals 15 residues. The junction had 6 bases not matched to a gene; V was cut back by 3 bases and J by 1 base. The germline V gene has CDR1 SNHLY and CDR2 FYNNEI. In DNA form, the CDR3 reads TGTGCCAGCAGTGACCTCCCAGGGGGATCCTACGAGCAGTACGTC. It translates to CASSDLPGGSYEQYV.

The chain has TRBV3-1 (or the pseudogene TRBV3-2) and TRBJ1-2; D is undetermined. Trimming stripped 4 bases from V and 4 bases from J, with 13 bases between. In germline, CDR1 is LGHDT, CDR2 YNNKEL (reference sequence). The CDR3 covers 14 residues. The DNA for the CDR3 is TGTGCCAGCAGCCGAAGGGAGGGAGGCTATGGCTACACCTTC. Residues: CASSRREGGYGYTF.

In this sample, this clone turned up once. The genes are TRBV5-1 and TRBJ2-7; 7 bases agree with TRBD2. V trimming: 1 base; J trimming: 2 bases; junction bases outside the gene matches: 9. Germline CDR1 reads SGHRS; CDR2 reads YFSETQ. The CDR3 sequence is 16 residues long. The CDR3 DNA reads TGCGCCAGCAGCTTGAGGTCAGGGAGGGAGCCCTACGAGCAGTACTTC. This sequence encodes CASSLRSGREPYEQYF.

The chain recombines TRBV4-2 with TRBJ1-5, with D possibly being TRBD1 (5 bases). Per germline, CDR1 LGHNA and CDR2 YNFKEQ. V was shortened by 4 bases and J by 0 bases, with 13 bases between the two germline ends. The CDR3 runs 16 residues. CDR3 DNA: TGTGCCAGCAGCCCTCAACAGGTGACTAGCAATCAGCCCCAGCATTTT. It specifies CASSPQQVTSNQPQHF.

This chain uses TRBV2 with TRBJ1-5; 7 positions agree with TRBD1. The CDR3 is 14 residues long. J gave up 5 bases and V 7 bases, and 8 bases lay outside the gene matches. CDR1 SNHLY and CDR2 FYNNEI come from the germline V gene. The CDR3 DNA is TGTGCCAGCACCCCTTTCAGGGGGGATCAGCCCCAGCATTTT. This encodes CASTPFRGDQPQHF.

This chain connects TRBV18 to TRBJ1-2; tentative D call: TRBD1 (5 bases). V gave up 0 bases and J gave up 1 base, with 9 bases separating them. The germline V gene encodes CDR1 KGHSH and CDR2 LQKENI. This CDR3 has 15 amino acids. In nucleotides, the CDR3 is TGTGCCAGCTCACCACCGTCAGGGCTTAACTATGGCTACACCTTC. This gives the protein CASSPPSGLNYGYTF.

The J gene is TRBJ2-3, the V gene TRBV10-1; TRBD2 agrees at 9 bases. This CDR3 comprises 15 residues. The V and J ends lost 1 base and 7 bases, in that order; junction bases with no gene match: 6. The germline gives CDR1 WNHNN, CDR2 SYGVQD (reference sequence). For the CDR3, the DNA is TGCGCCAGCAGTGAGTACCTAGCGGGGATACATACGCAGTATTTT. Protein product: CASSEYLAGIHTQYF.

The chain links TRBV19 to TRBJ2-2; 10 bases align to TRBD1. CDR1 and CDR2 (germline): LNHDA, SQIVND (reference sequence). Trimming removed 6 bases from V and 5 bases from J; junction bases left unmatched: 6. This CDR3 spans 15 amino acids. Written as DNA, the CDR3 is TGTGCCAGTAGGAGGGACAGGGGATTGACCGGGGAGCTGTTTTTT. This encodes CASRRDRGLTGELFF.

In DNA form, the CDR3 reads TGTGCCAGCAGTTACGGCAGGGGACCCTACTATGGCTACACCTTC. This sequence encodes CASSYGRGPYYGYTF. The chain carries TRBV6-5 and TRBJ1-2; a weak D match, TRBD1 (6 bases). This CDR3 is built from 15 residues. V was cut by 2 bases and J by 3 bases, with 13 bases left in between. Germline V CDR1 and CDR2: MNHEY, SVGAGI.

V is TRBV3-1 (or the pseudogene TRBV3-2) and J is TRBJ2-1; 8 bases align to TRBD2. V shed 4 bases, J shed 4 bases, and the junction held 9 bases outside the gene matches. The CDR3 runs to 16 residues. The V gene's germline CDR1 is LGHDT and CDR2 YNNKEL (reference sequence). CDR3 residues: CASSRFGGGTYNEQFF. The CDR3 DNA sequence: TGTGCCAGCAGCCGGTTTGGCGGGGGGACTTACAATGAGCAGTTCTTC.

V and J are TRBV11-2 and TRBJ2-7; possible D gene TRBD2, 6 bases. The V and J ends lost 1 base and 3 bases respectively, with 16 bases between them. Germline V gene lookup returns CDR1 SGHAT and CDR2 FQNNGV. The CDR3 consists of 16 residues. CDR3 in amino acids: CASSLVTGEVLYEQYF. The CDR3 DNA follows: TGTGCCAGCAGCTTAGTCACGGGGGAGGTTCTCTACGAGCAGTACTTC.

V is TRBV5-1 and J is TRBJ1-1; 7 nucleotides line up with TRBD1. This CDR3 spans 13 amino acids. Germline V gene data show CDR1 as SGHRS and CDR2 as YFSETQ. V lost 0 bases, J lost 11 bases, and 7 bases stayed unmatched. The CDR3 here is CASSLGGQRVAFF. CDR3 in DNA: TGCGCCAGCAGCTTGGGGGGACAGCGCGTGGCTTTCTTT.

The rearrangement uses TRBV11-3 and TRBJ1-4; TRBD1 aligns across 7 bases. The CDR3 loop spans 14 amino acids. Trimming at V came to 5 bases and at J to 8 bases, leaving 8 bases not matched to a gene. Germline V gene lookup returns CDR1 SGHNT and CDR2 YENEEA. CDR3 loop: CASSDDRVDEKLFF. In DNA, the CDR3 is TGTGCCAGCAGCGATGACAGGGTTGACGAAAAACTGTTTTTT.

This clone was seen a single time. The chain combines TRBV7-8 with TRBJ1-1, with 9 bases that match TRBD1. The V gene end was trimmed by 5 bases and the J gene end by 1 base; junction bases not matched to a gene: 5. The CDR3 length is 15 residues. Germline V lookup: CDR1 SGHVS, CDR2 FQNEAQ. This CDR3 reads CASSEGQGWNTEAFF. CDR3 bases: TGTGCCAGCAGCGAGGGACAGGGTTGGAACACTGAAGCTTTCTTT.

The CDR3 region has the DNA TGTGCCAGCAGCTACTCTTGGCAGGCCTCAATCACCGGGGAGCTGTTTTTT. This sequence encodes CASSYSWQASITGELFF. V gene TRBV27 combines with J gene TRBJ2-2; no clear D gene. The germline CDR1 and CDR2 sequences are MNHEY and SMNVEV (reference sequence). CDR3 length equals 17 residues. V gave up 6 bases and J gave up 4 bases, with 21 bases separating them.

This chain joins TRBV10-2 and TRBJ2-7; 8 bases agree with TRBD2. The V gene end was trimmed by 10 bases and the J gene end by 3 bases; junction bases not matched to a gene: 11. Per germline, CDR1 WSHSY and CDR2 SAAADI. This CDR3 is 14 amino acids long. The CDR3: CATGYGRGVYEQYV. CDR3 DNA: TGCGCCACCGGCTACGGGCGGGGGGTCTACGAGCAGTACGTC.

This clone was seen a single time. V is TRBV3-1 (or the pseudogene TRBV3-2) and J is TRBJ2-5; a weak D match, TRBD1 (6 bases). Germline V gives CDR1 LGHDT, CDR2 YNNKEL (reference sequence). The CDR3 runs 15 residues. V lost 2 bases and J lost 1, with 11 bases in between. Here the CDR3 reads CASSQMTGSQETQYF. CDR3 DNA: TGTGCCAGCAGCCAAATGACAGGAAGCCAAGAGACCCAGTACTTC.

The J gene is TRBJ2-3, the V gene TRBV7-9, with TRBD2 matching over 9 bases. After removal of 1 base from V and 2 bases from J, the junction contained 4 bases not matched to a gene. This CDR3 has 16 amino acids. CDR1 is SEHNR, CDR2 FQNEAQ, per germline (reference sequence). CDR3 region: CASSLGRGGFTDTQYF. The CDR3 region has the DNA TGTGCCAGCAGCTTAGGGCGGGGGGGCTTCACAGATACGCAGTATTTT.

The rearrangement links TRBV11-3 to TRBJ2-1; 10 bases line up with TRBD2. The J segment lost 9 bases and the V segment lost 1 base, leaving 9 bases of the junction unmatched. Germline V gene data show CDR1 as SGHNT and CDR2 as YENEEA. The CDR3 sequence is 16 residues long. CDR3 residues: CASSLVLSGGAGEQFF. The CDR3 coding sequence is TGTGCCAGCAGCTTAGTTCTGAGCGGGGGGGCGGGTGAGCAGTTCTTC. Complete variable domain (other parts from reference TRBV11-3 and TRBJ2-1): EAGVVQSPRYKIIEKKQPVAFWCNPISGHNTLYWYLQNLGQGPELLIRYENEEAVDDSQLPKDRFSAERLKGVDSTLKIQPAELGDSAVYLCASSLVLSGGAGEQFFGPGTRLTVL.

This clone was recorded only once. Other nucleotide sequences from this sample produce the same CDR3. The chain carries TRBV28 and TRBJ1-1, with no clear D. The CDR3 is made up of 12 amino acids. From germline, CDR1 is MDHEN and CDR2 SYDVKM. V gave up 4 bases and J gave up 1 base, with 4 bases separating them. Here the CDR3 DNA reads TGTGCCAGCAGTTCGGGGAACACTGAAGCTTTCTTT. Translation: CASSSGNTEAFF.

The genes are TRBV10-3 and TRBJ2-7, with D tentatively TRBD2 (5 bases). The V gene's germline CDR1 is ENHRY and CDR2 SYGVKD. V was clipped by 3 bases and J by 3 bases, with 12 bases between them. The CDR3 runs 14 residues. This CDR3 reads CAISDMVRGYEQYF. In DNA form, the CDR3 reads TGTGCCATCAGTGATATGGTTCGGGGCTACGAGCAGTACTTC.

The chain recombines TRBV11-2 with TRBJ2-1; 7 nucleotides align to TRBD2. This CDR3 region has 13 residues. Germline CDR1 reads SGHAT; CDR2 reads FQNNGV. J was trimmed by 5 bases and V by 8 bases; bases with no gene match: 6. CDR3 region: CASGLESNNEQFF. As DNA, the CDR3 is TGTGCCAGCGGACTAGAGAGTAACAATGAGCAGTTCTTC.

A few counts support this clone. This chain uses TRBV4-1 with TRBJ1-2; 10 bases align to TRBD1. Germline CDR1 MGHRA, CDR2 YSYEKL. V lost 3 bases and J lost 4; bases outside the gene matches: 11. There are 17 residues in the CDR3. CDR3 region: CASSQGQGLMNVYGYTF. The CDR3 DNA reads TGCGCCAGCAGCCAGGGACAGGGGCTAATGAACGTCTATGGCTACACCTTC.

This clone came up once. The V call is TRBV28, the J call TRBJ1-2; 9 bases fit TRBD1. The CDR3 runs 13 residues. Unmatched junction bases numbered 6, after V lost 5 bases and J lost 8 bases. Looked up from germline, CDR1 is MDHEN and CDR2 is SYDVKM. In DNA form, the CDR3 reads TGTGCCAGCAGTCCGGGACAGGGCGGCGGCTACACCTTC. Protein product: CASSPGQGGGYTF.

V and J are TRBV30 and TRBJ2-1; 15 nucleotides match TRBD2. The CDR3 runs 15 residues. In germline, CDR1 is GTSNPN, CDR2 SVGIG (reference sequence). The V and J ends lost 1 base and 7 bases, in that order; junction bases with no gene match: 2. The CDR3 bases are TGTGCCTGGAGTGGGGGACTAGCGGGGGGAAATGAGCAGTTCTTC. Its translation is CAWSGGLAGGNEQFF.

The chain combines TRBV6-5 with TRBJ1-3; D is unclear. This CDR3 has 12 amino acids. Germline-derived CDR1 and CDR2 are MNHEY and SVGAGI. Trimming took 8 bases from V and 1 from J, leaving 6 bases between them. Here the CDR3 reads CASLLSGNTIYF. DNA for the CDR3: TGTGCCAGCCTTCTGTCTGGAAACACCATATATTTT.